This T cell receptor beta chain was profiled in a study of T cell responses to AZD1222 COVID-19 vaccine. Whole-study findings and limits: Spike was spanned by vaccine-associated CD4 TCRs, with dominance at 160-218 and 743-854. Increases in Spike-specific TCR breadth and depth were seen after two AZD1222 doses.

Measured with immunoSEQ multiplex PCR; TCRdb has only the in-frame clones, and not every one. The data show some 170,000 clones, 94% seen once. As for this clone: Its matching antigen is unknown.

The CDR3 consists of 14 residues. V was trimmed by 2 bases and J by 5 bases, leaving 12 bases between them. Germline V gene data show CDR1 as MNHEY and CDR2 as SVGEGT. Some second doses came at about 4 weeks and others at about 12 weeks; these were pooled. The chain has TRBV6-2 or TRBV6-3 and TRBJ1-1; perhaps TRBD1 as D (5 bases). Material: peripheral blood, obtained 28 days after the second AZD1222 dose. This clonotype originated in an adult who received the AZD1222 COVID-19 vaccine. Here the CDR3 reads CASSYGGRGTEAFF. The CDR3, as DNA: TGTGCCAGCAGTTACGGAGGGAGGGGTACTGAAGCTTTCTTT.